The source of this T cell receptor beta chain is a study of beta chain features in type 1 diabetes (dated by TCRdb to the late 2010s). A note on the overall study: No differences in mean age, gender distribution, total cell number or subset yield were found between patients and healthy donors. Naive and central memory subsets were obtained from all 30 or so donors, but regulatory and stem cell-like memory subsets were isolated from only 8 patients and about 8 healthy donors. A total of roughly 110 million sorted cells were examined across all samples, and the number of cells per subset was strongly correlated with RNA yield. The study compared TCRB repertoires of sorted circulating CD4+ T cell subsets between recently diagnosed type 1 diabetes patients and matched healthy donors. Here is what the overall study found, with its caveats: Because cDNA rather than genomic DNA was sequenced, highly expressing activated cells could have been over-represented, although no difference in activation and CD3 levels was found between groups. PCR may preferentially amplify shorter templates, but because patient and control samples were amplified and corrected together, any resulting skew would affect both groups equally. The naive, central memory and regulatory TCRB repertoires appeared to resemble one another more closely among patients than among healthy donors. Patients with type 1 diabetes made fewer insertions and deleted more nucleotides at VDJ recombination sites, implying thymic rearrangement abnormalities. Because the HLA sub-analyses included only small numbers of individuals, any influence of HLA type on TCRB rearrangement was left unresolved. In all four CD4+ subsets, TCRB CDR3 length was moderately but significantly shorter in type 1 diabetes patients.

Each donor gave one peripheral blood draw, averaging roughly 120 mL, which was collected into heparinised tubes. Naive, central memory, regulatory and stem cell-like memory CD4+ T cells were sorted on a BD FACSAria II using a panel including CD45RO, CCR7, CD25, CD127, CD95 and CD27. Every sorted population had a purity above 95%. PBMCs were separated immediately by Lymphoprep density gradient centrifugation and were stained directly, without being cultured. Samples were stained and sorted in pairs, with one healthy donor and one patient per experiment, so that batch effects were minimized. Spanning cysteine to phenylalanine, the CDR3 consists of 16 amino acids. This entry keeps only the CDR3 DNA: 48 bases, framed from base 1. A remark on this clone: It lacks a known antigen. Base-call qualities are not available, and no considerably larger clone is one nucleotide away.

The High Capacity cDNA Reverse Transcription Kit was used to reverse transcribe all of the isolated RNA, meaning that expressed TCRB transcripts were what got sequenced. Naive, central memory and regulatory T cell samples underwent deep immunoSEQ sequencing, averaging roughly 3.4 million total reads per sample. Sorted cells were lysed in RLT buffer, and RNA was extracted using DNase-treated RNeasy Micro or Mini kits according to cell number. Each cell subset was processed separately to prevent cross-contamination, with patient and healthy donor samples processed together. The immunoSEQ multiplex PCR was used to amplify TCRB sequences from cDNA, yielding 87-bp fragments that span the CDR3 region. Sequencing of the amplicons was performed on the Illumina HiSeq platform. From the authors' description of their analysis: Synthetic template baselines were used to correct PCR bias computationally, reads within Hamming distance 2 were collapsed together, and singletons that could not be merged were discarded. Reads were aligned against IMGT so that V, D and J genes, CDR3 length and insertions or deletions at six rearrangement sites could be assigned. Within each subset, clonotype counts were normalized to the number of sorted cells before true diversity and Gini coefficients were calculated with the tcR R package. Repertoire sharing was quantified using the overlap coefficient calculated on TCRB nucleotide sequences. Out-of-frame TCRB sequences from naive cells were analyzed to stand in for the pre-selection repertoire. Imported from immuneACCESS, the table was reduced by TCRdb to in-frame sequences with V and J called. These copies leave out some clones; in studies compared against another copy, an unresolved V gene accounts for under half, and the cause of the remainder is not known. From that table come the V and J calls and clone size; the DNA was used to work out D and trimming. The sample has 500,000 to 850,000 clones on record, about an eighth of them singletons. The ten largest make up 0.04% of the sample.

The sequenced material came from naive CD4+ T cells from blood. The cell subset or site tag for this specimen amounts to: true naive CD4+ T cells. The clonotype originates from a man younger than 35 with type 1 diabetes. The chain couples TRBV21-1 to TRBJ2-3; the D call of TRBD2 is as the table states it, not checked on the DNA. TRBV21-1 is a known pseudogene. The sequence in DNA is TGTGCCAGCAACCCGGGACTAGCGGGAAACACAGATACGCAGTATTTT. It translates as CASNPGLAGNTDTQYF.